The 26 T cell receptor beta chains listed next were all sequenced from one sample in a study of monozygotic twins with inflammatory bowel disease. TCRdb reworked the 5' RACE reads into one entry per CDR3 protein, no DNA. Its table records approximately 160,000 distinct CDR3 sequences. The sample taken for sequencing was blood. The receptors were sampled from a human donor with ulcerative colitis or Crohn's disease, or a healthy co-twin of an affected twin (not recorded which).

This clonotype is called medium-sized based on its frequency. This chain joins TRBV18 and TRBJ1-6; TCRdb indicates TRBD1, and absent DNA this call remains unverified. Germline V gene sequence: CDR1 KGHSH, CDR2 LQKENI. CDR3 length equals 16 residues. The CDR3 sequence: CASSPLPGAYNSPLHF.

The chain is built from TRBV12-3 or TRBV12-4 and TRBJ2-1; the TRBD2 assignment by TCRdb is unverifiable without DNA. The CDR3 sequence is 15 residues long. Here the CDR3 reads CASTGLAGGENEQFF.

The chain links TRBV9 to TRBJ1-5. Per the germline V gene, CDR1 is SGDLS and CDR2 is YYNGEE. The CDR3 runs 14 residues. The chain's CDR3 is CASSVGPSNQPQHF.

V gene TRBV15 combines with J gene TRBJ2-4; the D call of TRBD2 rests on TCRdb alone, since no DNA is present to check it. This CDR3 is built from 18 residues. CDR1 is LNHNV and CDR2 is YYDKDF in the germline V gene (reference sequence). This CDR3 is CATSLSSGGAKAKNIQYF.

The CDR3: CASSLVTGGIDEQYF. V is TRBV5-1 and J is TRBJ2-7; TCRdb picks TRBD1, but there is no DNA to check that call. Germline-derived CDR1 and CDR2 are SGHRS and YFSETQ. The CDR3 has 15 amino acids.

V and J are TRBV2 and TRBJ1-2; no DNA is available, so the TRBD1 call from TCRdb remains unchecked. Germline CDR1 and CDR2: SNHLY and FYNNEI. This CDR3 is 13 amino acids long. CDR3 amino acids: CASSSDRFYGYTF. Full variable domain (rest looked up from reference TRBV2 and TRBJ1-2): EPEVTQTPSHQVTQMGQEVILRCVPISNHLYFYWYRQILGQKVEFLVSFYNNEISEKSEIFDDQFSVERPDGSNFTLKIRSTKLEDSAMYFCASSSDRFYGYTFGSGTRLTVV.

This sequence joins TRBV7-2 and TRBJ2-1. The V gene's germline CDR1 is SGHTA and CDR2 FQGNSA. The CDR3 is made up of 14 amino acids. CDR3 in amino acids: CASSLADLYNEQFF.

The chain uses TRBV27 and TRBJ1-2; TCRdb selects TRBD1, and the lack of DNA leaves this call unchecked. Germline CDR1 MNHEY, CDR2 SMNVEV (reference sequence). This CDR3 contains 13 residues. The CDR3 loop is CASRRAGNYGYTF.

The chain couples TRBV12-3 or TRBV12-4 to TRBJ1-1; TCRdb's D gene call, TRBD1, goes unchecked for lack of DNA. The CDR3 is made up of 14 amino acids. The CDR3 here is CASTSRGRNTEAFF.

The chain has TRBV10-3 and TRBJ2-6; TCRdb gives TRBD2 as the D gene, but with no DNA this cannot be confirmed. Germline V gene data show CDR1 as ENHRY and CDR2 as SYGVKD. The CDR3 totals 15 residues. The CDR3 protein is CAISSREAGANVLTF.

The V call is TRBV20-1, the J call TRBJ2-6; TCRdb returns TRBD1, unconfirmable since there is no DNA. The CDR3 contains 16 residues. The germline CDR1 and CDR2 sequences are DFQATT and SNEGSKA (reference sequence). This CDR3 is CSARAPLTLGANVLTF.

V and J are TRBV20-1 and TRBJ2-5; TCRdb reports TRBD2, a call that lacks DNA to check it against. From germline, CDR1 is DFQATT and CDR2 SNEGSKA (reference sequence). The CDR3 is 15 residues long. The CDR3 is CSASIDGRSGKTQYF.

V gene TRBV28 combines with J gene TRBJ2-2; lacking DNA, the TRBD1 call made by TCRdb goes unchecked. CDR1 and CDR2 from the germline V gene are MDHEN and SYDVKM. The CDR3 consists of 16 residues. CDR3 sequence reads: CASSSGQGVMHGELFF.

This chain joins TRBV5-1 and TRBJ1-6. This CDR3 is built from 14 residues. Germline V lookup: CDR1 SGHRS, CDR2 YFSETQ. The CDR3 reads CASTLGENNSPLYF.

V is TRBV7-2 and J is TRBJ2-1; lacking DNA, the TRBD2 call made by TCRdb goes unchecked. The CDR3 sequence is 17 residues long. The germline V gene encodes CDR1 SGHTA and CDR2 FQGNSA. CDR3 amino acids: CASSLAPEGPVHNEQFF.

This chain uses TRBV29-1 with TRBJ2-1; with no DNA, the TCRdb D assignment of TRBD1 cannot be verified. The V gene's germline CDR1 is SQVTM and CDR2 ANQGSEA. The CDR3 sequence is 17 residues long. The CDR3 region is CSVGRREGQGFYNEQFF.

V gene TRBV10-3 combines with J gene TRBJ1-2; the D call of TRBD1 rests on TCRdb alone, since no DNA is present to check it. This CDR3 spans 14 amino acids. Germline CDR1 reads ENHRY; CDR2 reads SYGVKD. The CDR3 spells CAITRTAGSYGYTF.

V is TRBV20-1 and J is TRBJ1-2; without DNA, the TCRdb call of TRBD1 cannot be checked. CDR1 DFQATT and CDR2 SNEGSKA come from the germline V gene (reference sequence). The CDR3 has 16 residues. The CDR3: CSARVTPDRRHDGYTF.

CDR3 region: CSAQGVDGNTIYF. The genes are TRBV29-1 and TRBJ1-3; TCRdb lists TRBD1, though no DNA is available to test this call. This CDR3 has 13 residues. CDR1 SQVTM and CDR2 ANQGSEA come from the germline V gene. The variable domain in full, completed from reference TRBV29-1 and TRBJ1-3, reads SAVISQKPSRDICQRGTSLTIQCQVDSQVTMMFWYRQQPGQSLTLIATANQGSEATYESGFVIDKFPISRPNLTFSTLTVSNMSPEDSSIYLCSAQGVDGNTIYFGEGSWLTVV.

The rearrangement links TRBV19 to TRBJ1-4. Germline V gene lookup returns CDR1 LNHDA and CDR2 SQIVND (reference sequence). The CDR3 consists of 14 residues. The CDR3 spells CASSLGRSEEKLFF.

The J gene is TRBJ1-1, the V gene TRBV5-6; TCRdb names TRBD1, which stays unverified in the absence of DNA. This CDR3 is 14 amino acids long. Germline V lookup: CDR1 SGHDT, CDR2 YYEEEE. The CDR3 is CASSEDRMNTEAFF. The complete variable domain, with remaining parts taken from reference TRBV5-6 and TRBJ1-1, reads DAGVTQSPTHLIKTRGQQVTLRCSPKSGHDTVSWYQQALGQGPQFIFQYYEEEERQRGNFPDRFSGHQFPNYSSELNVNALLLGDSALYLCASSEDRMNTEAFFGQGTRLTVV.

V gene TRBV7-3 combines with J gene TRBJ1-1; TCRdb gives TRBD1 as the D gene, but with no DNA this cannot be confirmed. Germline values: CDR1 SGHTA, CDR2 FQGTGA. This CDR3 comprises 14 residues. This chain's CDR3 is CASSTTGGNTEAFF.

The gene calls are TRBV7-2 and TRBJ1-2. The CDR3 has 13 amino acids. Looked up from germline, CDR1 is SGHTA and CDR2 is FQGNSA. This CDR3 reads CASSLGAVYGYTF. Using reference TRBV7-2 and TRBJ1-2 for the parts outside the CDR3, the full variable domain is GAGVSQSPSNKVTEKGKDVELRCDPISGHTALYWYRQSLGQGLEFLIYFQGNSAPDKSGLPSDRFSAERTGGSVSTLTIQRTQQEDSAVYLCASSLGAVYGYTFGSGTRLTVV.

The J gene is TRBJ2-7, the V gene TRBV28; TCRdb's D call, TRBD2, is unchecked because there is no DNA. Per the germline V gene, CDR1 is MDHEN and CDR2 is SYDVKM. The CDR3 runs to 14 residues. The CDR3 sequence is CASIGGRTPYEQYF.

The genes are TRBV20-1 and TRBJ2-7. Germline assignment: CDR1 DFQATT and CDR2 SNEGSKA (reference sequence). The CDR3 runs 13 residues. This chain's CDR3 is CSARSGNAYEQYF.

CDR3 in amino acids: CASSYSRDRGHTDTQYF. The chain combines TRBV6-2 or TRBV6-3 with TRBJ2-3; TCRdb's D gene call, TRBD1, goes unchecked for lack of DNA. The CDR3 sequence is 17 residues long. Germline V gene sequence: CDR1 MNHEY, CDR2 SVGEGT.